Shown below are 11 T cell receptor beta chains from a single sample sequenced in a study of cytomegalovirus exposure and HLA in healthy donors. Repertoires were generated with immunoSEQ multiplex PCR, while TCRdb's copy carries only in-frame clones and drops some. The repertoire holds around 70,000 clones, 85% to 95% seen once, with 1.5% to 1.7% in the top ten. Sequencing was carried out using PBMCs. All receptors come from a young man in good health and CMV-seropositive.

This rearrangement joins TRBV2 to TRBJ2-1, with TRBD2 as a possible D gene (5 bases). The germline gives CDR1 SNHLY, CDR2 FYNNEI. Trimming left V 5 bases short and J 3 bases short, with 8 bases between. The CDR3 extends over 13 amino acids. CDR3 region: CASSWELYNEQFF. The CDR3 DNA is TGTGCCAGCAGTTGGGAGCTCTACAATGAGCAGTTCTTC.

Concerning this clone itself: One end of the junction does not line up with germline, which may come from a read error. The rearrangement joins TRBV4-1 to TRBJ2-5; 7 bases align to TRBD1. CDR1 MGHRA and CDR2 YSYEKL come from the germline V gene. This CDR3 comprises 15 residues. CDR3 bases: TGCGCCAGCAGCCAAGAAGGGACAGTGCAAGGGACCCAGTACTTC. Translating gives CASSQEGTVQGTQYF.

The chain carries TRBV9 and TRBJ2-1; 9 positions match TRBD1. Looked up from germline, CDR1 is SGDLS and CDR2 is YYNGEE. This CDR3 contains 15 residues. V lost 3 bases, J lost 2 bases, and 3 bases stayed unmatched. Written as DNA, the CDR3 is TGTGCCAGCAGCGGGGACAGGGAGGCCTACAATGAGCAGTTCTTC. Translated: CASSGDREAYNEQFF.

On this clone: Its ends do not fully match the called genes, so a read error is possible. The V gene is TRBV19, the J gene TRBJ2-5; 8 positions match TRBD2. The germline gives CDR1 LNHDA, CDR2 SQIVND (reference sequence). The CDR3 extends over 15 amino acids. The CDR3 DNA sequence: TGTGCCAGTAGTCCCGGGACTAGAAGGCAAGAGACCCGGTACTTC. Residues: CASSPGTRRQETRYF. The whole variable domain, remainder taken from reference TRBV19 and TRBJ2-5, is DGGITQSPKYLFRKEGQNVTLSCEQNLNHDAMYWYRQDPGQGLRLIYYSQIVNDFQKGDIAEGYSVSREKKESFPLTVTSAQKNPTAFYLCASSPGTRRQETRYFGPGTRLLVL.

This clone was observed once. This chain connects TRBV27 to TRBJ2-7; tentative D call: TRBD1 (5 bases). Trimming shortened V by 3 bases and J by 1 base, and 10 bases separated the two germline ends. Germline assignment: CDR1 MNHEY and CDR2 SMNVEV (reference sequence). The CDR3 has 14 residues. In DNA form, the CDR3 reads TGTGCCAGCAGTTTTATAGGGGAATCCTACGAGCAGTACTTC. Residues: CASSFIGESYEQYF.

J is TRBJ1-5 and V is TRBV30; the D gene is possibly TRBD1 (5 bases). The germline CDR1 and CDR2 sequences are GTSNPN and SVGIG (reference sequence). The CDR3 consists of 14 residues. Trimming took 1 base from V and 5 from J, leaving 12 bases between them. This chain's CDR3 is CAWSGGQADQPQHF. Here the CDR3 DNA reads TGTGCCTGGAGTGGGGGCCAGGCCGATCAGCCCCAGCATTTT.

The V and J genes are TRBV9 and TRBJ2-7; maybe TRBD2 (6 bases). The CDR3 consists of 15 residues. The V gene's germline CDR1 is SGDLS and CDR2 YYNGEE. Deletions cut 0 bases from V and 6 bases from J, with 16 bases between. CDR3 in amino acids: CASSVAQEWRGEQYF. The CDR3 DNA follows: TGTGCCAGCAGCGTAGCCCAGGAATGGAGGGGCGAGCAGTACTTC.

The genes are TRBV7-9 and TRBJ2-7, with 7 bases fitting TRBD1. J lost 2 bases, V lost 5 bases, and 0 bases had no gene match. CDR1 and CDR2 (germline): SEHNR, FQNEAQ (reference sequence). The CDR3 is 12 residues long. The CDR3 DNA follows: TGTGCCAGCAGCCAGGGGGCCTACGAGCAGTACTTC. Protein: CASSQGAYEQYF.

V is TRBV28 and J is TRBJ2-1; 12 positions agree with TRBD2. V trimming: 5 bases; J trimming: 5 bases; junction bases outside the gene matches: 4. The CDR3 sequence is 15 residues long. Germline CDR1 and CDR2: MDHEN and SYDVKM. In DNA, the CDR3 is TGTGCCAGCAGTCCACTAGCGGGGGGTAACAATGAGCAGTTCTTC. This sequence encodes CASSPLAGGNNEQFF.

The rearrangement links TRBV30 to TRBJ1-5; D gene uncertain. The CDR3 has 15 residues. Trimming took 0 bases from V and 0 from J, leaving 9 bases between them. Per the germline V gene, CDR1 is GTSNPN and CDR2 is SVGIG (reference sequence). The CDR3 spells CAWSVGLSSNQPQHF. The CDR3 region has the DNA TGTGCCTGGAGTGTGGGCTTATCTAGCAATCAGCCCCAGCATTTT.

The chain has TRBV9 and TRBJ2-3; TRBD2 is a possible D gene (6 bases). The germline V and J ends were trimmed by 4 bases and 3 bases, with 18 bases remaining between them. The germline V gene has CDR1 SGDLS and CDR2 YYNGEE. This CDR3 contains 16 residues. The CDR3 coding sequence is TGTGCCAGCAGCTCGGGGGAGCTATCCGGAACAGATACGCAGTATTTT. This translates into CASSSGELSGTDTQYF.